The 25 T cell receptor beta chains below were found in one sample sequenced in a study of T cells in Graves' hyperthyroidism and ophthalmopathy. TCR beta CDR3 region amplification was performed from RNA transcripts. TCR CDR3 underwent first-round RT-PCR with the HTBI primer set. TCRdb re-analysed the multiplex PCR reads in MiXCR, keeping a single row per CDR3 protein. The sample shows roughly 300,000 distinct CDR3 sequences, 21% of them seen only once. The sequencing sample was made of blood. The receptors were gathered from a woman aged 45-60 years with Graves' hyperthyroidism.

This sequence joins TRBV5-1 and TRBJ2-7; 7 bases are a match to TRBD1. With 2 bases clipped from V and 6 bases from J, the junction kept 8 bases outside the gene matches. CDR3 length: 14 amino acids. Germline V gene data show CDR1 as SGHRS and CDR2 as YFSETQ. The CDR3 region has the DNA TGCGCCAGCAGCTTAACAGGGGAAGTGGGCGAGCAGTACTTC. Protein sequence: CASSLTGEVGEQYF.

This clonotype occurred once. The chain is built from TRBV28 and TRBJ2-2; TRBD1 matches 10 bases. The CDR3 has 17 amino acids. Germline loops: CDR1 MDHEN, CDR2 SYDVKM. Germline trimming cut 5 bases from V and 2 bases from J; bases unmatched to any gene: 8. The CDR3 reads CASSPLGTGENTGELFF. CDR3 bases: TGTGCCAGCAGTCCCCTCGGGACAGGGGAAAACACCGGGGAGCTGTTTTTT.

This clonotype showed up many times. The chain couples TRBV28 to TRBJ2-5; D possibly matches TRBD1 or TRBD2 (5 bases each). The germline V gene has CDR1 MDHEN and CDR2 SYDVKM. Trimming took off 3 bases at V and 9 bases at J, with 11 bases between the two ends. CDR3 length: 12 residues. DNA for the CDR3: TGTGCCAGCAGTTTTCGGGGCGGGTCCCAGTACTTC. The encoded protein is CASSFRGGSQYF.

This clonotype was picked up many times. J is TRBJ2-7 and V is TRBV6-1; D unresolved. The CDR3 runs 15 residues. V was cut by 4 bases and J by 3 bases, with 16 bases left in between. In germline, CDR1 is MNHNS, CDR2 SASEGT. The CDR3 loop reads CASSAIFGSDYEQYF. CDR3 DNA: TGTGCCAGCAGTGCAATATTCGGCAGCGACTACGAGCAGTACTTC.

This clonotype showed up many times. The chain uses TRBV12-3 or TRBV12-4 and TRBJ2-3; D is ambiguous. Trimming shortened V by 0 bases and J by 2 bases, and 3 bases separated the two germline ends. The CDR3 runs 13 residues. CDR3 protein: CASSLALTDTQYF. The CDR3 region has the DNA TGTGCCAGCAGTTTAGCGCTCACAGATACGCAGTATTTT.

The table lists this clonotype with many counts. The rearrangement links TRBV20-1 to TRBJ1-5, with D hard to call. There are 16 residues in the CDR3. V lost 0 bases to trimming and J lost 0 bases, with 12 bases between them. CDR1 is DFQATT and CDR2 is SNEGSKA in the germline V gene (reference sequence). CDR3 protein: CSARDQRASSNQPQHF. In DNA form, the CDR3 reads TGCAGTGCTAGAGATCAGAGGGCCAGTAGCAATCAGCCCCAGCATTTT.

The chain couples TRBV9 to TRBJ2-1; tentative D call: TRBD2 (5 bases). Between the trimmed V and J ends, which lost 0 bases and 8 bases, there was a span of 12 bases. The CDR3 runs to 14 residues. CDR1 is SGDLS and CDR2 is YYNGEE in the germline V gene. As DNA, the CDR3 is TGTGCCAGCAGCGTAGGTACTAGTAAACATGAGCAGTTCTTC. Translating gives CASSVGTSKHEQFF.

This clonotype appeared many times. The chain employs TRBV7-2 and TRBJ2-5; 15 bases align to TRBD2. Germline V lookup: CDR1 SGHTA, CDR2 FQGNSA. The length of the CDR3 is 15 residues. With V trimmed by 1 base and J by 10 bases, 4 bases remained unmatched. Written as DNA, the CDR3 is TGTGCCAGCAGCTTAGGGACTAGCGGGAGGGCTAACCAGTACTTC. It is translated as CASSLGTSGRANQYF. Looking up the rest from reference TRBV7-2 and TRBJ2-5 gives the full variable domain: GAGVSQSPSNKVTEKGKDVELRCDPISGHTALYWYRQSLGQGLEFLIYFQGNSAPDKSGLPSDRFSAERTGGSVSTLTIQRTQQEDSAVYLCASSLGTSGRANQYFGPGTRLLVL.

This clonotype was detected many times. The V call is TRBV2, the J call TRBJ1-5; the match to TRBD1 covers 8 bases. In germline, CDR1 is SNHLY, CDR2 FYNNEI. Trimming at V came to 1 base and at J to 0 bases, leaving 11 bases not matched to a gene. This CDR3 has 19 amino acids. CDR3: CASSEEGDRSWYSNQPQHF. The CDR3, as DNA: TGTGCCAGCAGTGAAGAGGGGGACAGGTCTTGGTATAGCAATCAGCCCCAGCATTTT.

The V call is TRBV11-2, the J call TRBJ1-2; no definite D call. V gave up 3 bases and J gave up 2 bases, with 10 bases separating them. This CDR3 is built from 14 residues. From germline, CDR1 is SGHAT and CDR2 FQNNGV. The CDR3 region is CASSLAVTNYGYTF. DNA of the CDR3: TGTGCCAGCAGCTTGGCGGTTACGAACTATGGCTACACCTTC. Full variable domain (remainder filled in from reference TRBV11-2 and TRBJ1-2): EAGVAQSPRYKIIEKRQSVAFWCNPISGHATLYWYQQILGQGPKLLIQFQNNGVVDDSQLPKDRFSAERLKGVDSTLKIQPAKLEDSAVYLCASSLAVTNYGYTFGSGTRLTVV.

At least ten counts were recorded for this clonotype. This chain joins TRBV6-2 or TRBV6-3 and TRBJ2-1; D call uncertain. Trimming shortened V by 2 bases and J by 7 bases, and 6 bases separated the two germline ends. Germline assignment: CDR1 MNHEY and CDR2 SVGEGT. The CDR3 is made up of 12 amino acids. Here the CDR3 reads CASSYTVNEQFF. In DNA form, the CDR3 reads TGTGCCAGCAGTTACACCGTAAATGAGCAGTTCTTC.

This clonotype was counted at least ten times. This chain connects TRBV28 to TRBJ2-7; 11 bases are shared with TRBD2. CDR1 is MDHEN, CDR2 SYDVKM, per germline. CDR3 length: 14 residues. V lost 5 bases and J lost 3; bases outside the gene matches: 3. CDR3 amino acids: CASSTGLAVYEQYF. In DNA, the CDR3 is TGTGCCAGCAGTACGGGACTAGCGGTCTACGAGCAGTACTTC.

This clonotype was detected many times. The rearrangement joins TRBV29-1 to TRBJ2-7, with TRBD2 as a possible D gene (6 bases). Trimming took off 6 bases at V and 2 bases at J, with 14 bases between the two ends. The CDR3 sequence is 13 residues long. Germline CDR1 reads SQVTM; CDR2 reads ANQGSEA. The CDR3 nucleotides are TGCAGCGTCACCTGGGGGGAAACCTACGAGCAGTACTTC. Protein product: CSVTWGETYEQYF.

The rearrangement links TRBV6-1 to TRBJ1-1; D is uncertain. This CDR3 region has 14 residues. The germline gives CDR1 MNHNS, CDR2 SASEGT. Trimming removed 2 bases at V and 3 bases at J, with 10 bases between. The CDR3 sequence: CASSETVVYTEAFF. CDR3 bases: TGTGCCAGCAGTGAAACAGTGGTCTACACTGAAGCTTTCTTT.

This clonotype was found a few times. The chain recombines TRBV20-1 with TRBJ2-5, with 12 bases fitting TRBD2. Germline V gives CDR1 DFQATT, CDR2 SNEGSKA (reference sequence). The CDR3 has 12 amino acids. CDR3 sequence reads: CGSSGGEETQYF. CDR3 DNA sequence: TGCGGATCTAGCGGGGGGGAAGAGACCCAGTACTTC.

The table lists this clonotype with many counts. This chain uses TRBV7-9 with TRBJ2-5, with D possibly being TRBD2 (6 bases). Germline CDR1 reads SEHNR; CDR2 reads FQNEAQ (reference sequence). The CDR3 has 15 amino acids. V was clipped by 3 bases and J by 0 bases, with 11 bases between them. The CDR3 loop reads CASSLNSGNQETQYF. CDR3 bases: TGTGCCAGCAGCTTGAATAGCGGCAACCAAGAGACCCAGTACTTC.

This clonotype was seen ten or more times. The V and J genes are TRBV6-1 and TRBJ1-4; TRBD1 might be the D (5 bases). Germline V gene data show CDR1 as MNHNS and CDR2 as SASEGT. V was trimmed by 8 bases and J by 1 base, leaving 8 bases between them. The CDR3 loop spans 13 amino acids. The CDR3 is CASWGGTNEKLFF. CDR3 nucleotides: TGTGCCAGCTGGGGCGGAACTAATGAAAAACTGTTTTTT.

This clonotype was seen repeatedly, ten times or more. The genes are TRBV24-1 and TRBJ2-1; 8 bases align to TRBD1. V shed 2 bases and J 8 bases; nucleotides not matched to a gene: 7. The CDR3 has 15 amino acids. CDR1 KGHDR and CDR2 SFDVKD come from the germline V gene. The CDR3 DNA reads as TGTGCCACCAGTGATTCAGGGGGCGTCAGCGATGAGCAGTTCTTC. Protein product: CATSDSGGVSDEQFF.

The chain employs TRBV7-2 and TRBJ2-4; 10 bases align to TRBD2. This CDR3 comprises 18 residues. V shed 3 bases and J 3 bases; nucleotides not matched to a gene: 11. Germline V gene data show CDR1 as SGHTA and CDR2 as FQGNSA. CDR3 nucleotide sequence: TGTGCCAGCAGCTTTCCGAGCGGGGGGGCCTCGGGCAAAAACATTCAGTACTTC. Translating it yields CASSFPSGGASGKNIQYF.

This clonotype was observed at least ten times. This chain links TRBV27 with TRBJ1-1; no definite D call. This CDR3 spans 13 amino acids. Germline V lookup: CDR1 MNHEY, CDR2 SMNVEV (reference sequence). Trimming stripped 3 bases from V and 3 bases from J, with 8 bases between. The CDR3 loop is CASSFFEDTEAFF. The CDR3, as DNA: TGTGCCAGCAGTTTCTTCGAGGACACTGAAGCTTTCTTT.

CDR3 nucleotides: TGTGCCAGCATCTCGGAGACAGGGACCTACGAGCAGTACTTC. Encoded protein: CASISETGTYEQYF. The V call is TRBV6-1, the J call TRBJ2-7; TRBD1 matches 7 bases. Germline V gene sequence: CDR1 MNHNS, CDR2 SASEGT. The CDR3 totals 14 residues. The ends lost 7 bases at V and 2 bases at J; junction bases unmatched: 8.

Many counts were recorded for this clonotype. The genes are TRBV28 and TRBJ1-5; D perhaps matches TRBD1 (6 bases). Trimming pared 2 bases from V and 6 bases from J, leaving 11 bases between. In germline, CDR1 is MDHEN, CDR2 SYDVKM. The CDR3 consists of 14 residues. Here the CDR3 DNA reads TGTGCCAGCAGTTTACGGGGGGGCAGTCAGCCCCAGCATTTT. This gives the protein CASSLRGGSQPQHF.

V and J are TRBV29-1 and TRBJ1-2; 11 bases match TRBD1. V lost 6 bases to trimming and J lost 1 base; unmatched junction nucleotides: 1. CDR1 is SQVTM, CDR2 ANQGSEA, per germline. The CDR3 loop spans 13 amino acids. The CDR3 reads CSVGTGGNYGYTF. CDR3 nucleotide sequence: TGCAGCGTGGGGACAGGGGGTAACTATGGCTACACCTTC. Full variable domain (remainder filled in from reference TRBV29-1 and TRBJ1-2): SAVISQKPSRDICQRGTSLTIQCQVDSQVTMMFWYRQQPGQSLTLIATANQGSEATYESGFVIDKFPISRPNLTFSTLTVSNMSPEDSSIYLCSVGTGGNYGYTFGSGTRLTVV.

The sample holds many counts of this clonotype. The chain is built from TRBV28 and TRBJ2-3; tentative D call: TRBD1 (6 bases). V lost 4 bases, J lost 1 base, and 12 bases lay in between. The CDR3 consists of 15 residues. The germline V gene has CDR1 MDHEN and CDR2 SYDVKM. The CDR3 here is CASSSPPGGTDTQYF. The CDR3 DNA is TGTGCCAGCAGTTCCCCCCCAGGGGGCACAGATACGCAGTATTTT.

The rearrangement links TRBV11-2 to TRBJ2-1, with 12 bases fitting TRBD2. Trimming took 5 bases from V and 6 from J; bases not matched to a gene: 5. The CDR3 is 15 residues long. Germline V gene lookup returns CDR1 SGHAT and CDR2 FQNNGV. The CDR3, as DNA: TGTGCCAGCAGCCCGTCTAGCGGGAGGGCCAATGAGCAGTTCTTC. It encodes CASSPSSGRANEQFF.